This T cell receptor (beta chain) was retrieved from a study of OX40 agonist ivuxolimab in advanced cancers. TCRdb keeps only in-frame clones here, not all; method: immunoSEQ multiplex PCR. The profile shows some 71,000 clones, roughly 84% of them singletons. Trimming took off 0 bases at V and 5 bases at J, with 10 bases between the two ends. The CDR3 sequence is 14 residues long. Germline lookup yields CDR1 SGHAT and CDR2 FQNNGV. The sequencing here drew on CD4+ or CD8+ T cells sorted from blood, taken in a trial of the OX40 agonist ivuxolimab. The chain carries TRBV11-2 and TRBJ1-1; no clear D gene. The TCR sequence derives from an adult with an advanced solid tumor such as melanoma, head and neck, liver or kidney cancer. The CDR3 region has the DNA TGTGCCAGCAGCTTAGAATCTTGGAGTACTGAAGCTTTCTTT. It is translated as CASSLESWSTEAFF.